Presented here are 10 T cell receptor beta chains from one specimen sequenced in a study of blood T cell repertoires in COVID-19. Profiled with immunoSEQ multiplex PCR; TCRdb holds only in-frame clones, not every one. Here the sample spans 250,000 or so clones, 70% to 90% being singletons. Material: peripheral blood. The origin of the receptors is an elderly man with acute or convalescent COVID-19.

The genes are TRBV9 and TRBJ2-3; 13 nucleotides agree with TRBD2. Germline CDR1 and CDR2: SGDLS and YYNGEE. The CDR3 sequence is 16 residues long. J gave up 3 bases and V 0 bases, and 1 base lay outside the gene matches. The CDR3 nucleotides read TGTGCCAGCAGCGTAGGGACTAGCGGGAGAACAGATACGCAGTATTTT. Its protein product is CASSVGTSGRTDTQYF. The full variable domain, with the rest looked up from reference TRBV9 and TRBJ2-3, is DSGVTQTPKHLITATGQRVTLRCSPRSGDLSVYWYQQSLDQGLQFLIQYYNGEERAKGNILERFSAQQFPDLHSELNLSSLELGDSALYFCASSVGTSGRTDTQYFGPGTRLTVL.

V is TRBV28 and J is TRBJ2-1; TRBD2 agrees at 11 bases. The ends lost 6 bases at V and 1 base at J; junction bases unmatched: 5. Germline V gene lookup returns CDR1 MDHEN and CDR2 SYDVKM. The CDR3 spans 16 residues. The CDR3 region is CASSSGTSGSYNEQFF. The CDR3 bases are TGTGCCAGCAGCTCCGGGACTAGCGGTTCCTACAATGAGCAGTTCTTC.

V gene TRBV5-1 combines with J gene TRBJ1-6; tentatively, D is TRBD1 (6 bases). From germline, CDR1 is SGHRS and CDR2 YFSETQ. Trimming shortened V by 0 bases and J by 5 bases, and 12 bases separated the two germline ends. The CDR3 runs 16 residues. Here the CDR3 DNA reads TGCGCCAGCAGCTTGGCTACAGGGTTGGATAATTCACCCCTCCACTTT. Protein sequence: CASSLATGLDNSPLHF.

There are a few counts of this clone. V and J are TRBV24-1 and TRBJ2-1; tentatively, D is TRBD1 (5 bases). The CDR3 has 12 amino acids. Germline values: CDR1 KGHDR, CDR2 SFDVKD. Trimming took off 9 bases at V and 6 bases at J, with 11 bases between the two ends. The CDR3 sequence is CATGQEINEQFF. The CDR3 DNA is TGTGCCACCGGACAAGAGATCAATGAGCAGTTCTTC.

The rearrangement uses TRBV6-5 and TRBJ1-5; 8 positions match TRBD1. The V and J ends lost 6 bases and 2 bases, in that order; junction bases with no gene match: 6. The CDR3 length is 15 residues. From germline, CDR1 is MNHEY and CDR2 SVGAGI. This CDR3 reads CASRGTGVGNQPQHF. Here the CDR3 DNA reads TGTGCCAGCAGAGGGACAGGAGTCGGCAATCAGCCCCAGCATTTT.

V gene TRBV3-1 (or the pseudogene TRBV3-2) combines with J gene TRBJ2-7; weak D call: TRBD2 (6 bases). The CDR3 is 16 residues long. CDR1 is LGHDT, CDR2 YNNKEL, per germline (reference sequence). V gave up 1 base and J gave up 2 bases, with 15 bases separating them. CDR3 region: CASSQAFAGSTYEQYF. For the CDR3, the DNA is TGTGCCAGCAGCCAAGCGTTCGCGGGATCTACCTACGAGCAGTACTTC.

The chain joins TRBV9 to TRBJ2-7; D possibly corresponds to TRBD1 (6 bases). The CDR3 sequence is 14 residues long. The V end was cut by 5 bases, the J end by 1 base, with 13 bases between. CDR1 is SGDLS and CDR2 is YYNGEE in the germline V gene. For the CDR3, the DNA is TGTGCCAGCAGTAAAACAGGGAGTTCCTACGAGCAGTACTTC. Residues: CASSKTGSSYEQYF.

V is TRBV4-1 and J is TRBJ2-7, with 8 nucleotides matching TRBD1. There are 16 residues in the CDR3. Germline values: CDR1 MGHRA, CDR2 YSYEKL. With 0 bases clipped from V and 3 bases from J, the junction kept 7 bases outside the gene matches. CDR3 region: CASSQDRRTGFYEQYF. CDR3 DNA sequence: TGCGCCAGCAGCCAAGATCGACGGACAGGGTTCTACGAGCAGTACTTC.

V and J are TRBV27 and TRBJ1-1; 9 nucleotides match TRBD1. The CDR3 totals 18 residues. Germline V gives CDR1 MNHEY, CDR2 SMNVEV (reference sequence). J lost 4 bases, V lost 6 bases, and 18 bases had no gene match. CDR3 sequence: CASSTLSIVGTGTTEAFF. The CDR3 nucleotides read TGTGCCAGCAGCACACTTTCAATAGTCGGGACAGGGACCACTGAAGCTTTCTTT.

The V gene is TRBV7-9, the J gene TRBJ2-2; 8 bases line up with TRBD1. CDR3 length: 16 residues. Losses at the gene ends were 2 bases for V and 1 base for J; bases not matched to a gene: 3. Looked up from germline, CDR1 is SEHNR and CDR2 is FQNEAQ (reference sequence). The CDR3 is CASSLQGAMNTGELFF. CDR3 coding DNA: TGTGCCAGCAGCTTACAGGGGGCAATGAACACCGGGGAGCTGTTTTTT.